This passage covers 22 T cell receptor beta chains from one sample sequenced in a study of shared clonotypes between healthy human individuals. TCRdb's copy holds only in-frame clones and misses some; the assay was immunoSEQ multiplex PCR. Among about 300,000 clones listed, over 65% were seen once. Sequencing was done on a sample of memory CD4+ T cells sorted from blood. The sample's subset: CD45RA-negative fraction. The receptor set was obtained from a man aged 30 to 45 in good health.

The V call is TRBV10-3, the J call TRBJ1-1; 8 positions match TRBD1. Germline lookup yields CDR1 ENHRY and CDR2 SYGVKD. The ends lost 5 bases at V and 3 bases at J; junction bases unmatched: 5. The CDR3 extends over 14 amino acids. As DNA, the CDR3 is TGTGCCATCAGTAAGGGACAGGTGGACACTGAAGCTTTCTTT. It codes for CAISKGQVDTEAFF.

V is TRBV7-8 and J is TRBJ2-7; D perhaps matches TRBD2 (6 bases). V was shortened by 1 base and J by 6 bases, with 13 bases between the two germline ends. CDR3 length: 14 amino acids. Per germline, CDR1 SGHVS and CDR2 FQNEAQ. The CDR3 DNA reads as TGTGCCAGCAGCTTAGGAGGAGGGCCCGGCGAGCAGTACTTC. Translated: CASSLGGGPGEQYF.

The rearrangement links TRBV4-3 to TRBJ2-2; a possible D gene is TRBD1 (6 bases). Trimming took off 3 bases at V and 6 bases at J, with 11 bases between the two ends. The CDR3 extends over 14 amino acids. Looked up from germline, CDR1 is LGHNA and CDR2 is YSLEER. DNA for the CDR3: TGCGCCAGCAGCCAGTACCAGGGGCCCGGGGAGCTGTTTTTT. Its protein product is CASSQYQGPGELFF.

The count of this clone is one. This sequence is one base from a far larger clone and is likely a read error. J is TRBJ2-2 and V is TRBV7-6; 10 bases are shared with TRBD2. After removal of 3 bases from V and 5 bases from J, the junction contained 3 bases not matched to a gene. Germline-derived CDR1 and CDR2 are SGHVS and FNYEAQ. The CDR3 totals 15 residues. CDR3 bases: TGTGCCAGCAGCTTCGCTAGCGGGAGAACCGGGGAGCTGTTTTTT. It specifies CASSFASGRTGELFF.

The chain recombines TRBV6-1 with TRBJ1-2; D gene uncertain. Trimming took off 4 bases at V and 3 bases at J, with 3 bases between the two ends. This CDR3 spans 11 amino acids. Germline-derived CDR1 and CDR2 are MNHNS and SASEGT. The CDR3 reads CASSVDYGYTF. The CDR3 DNA follows: TGTGCCAGCAGTGTGGACTATGGCTACACCTTC.

The gene calls are TRBV2 and TRBJ2-3, with D perhaps matching TRBD1 (5 bases). With 4 bases removed from V and 1 base from J, the gap between germline ends came to 12 bases. This CDR3 contains 15 residues. Per germline, CDR1 SNHLY and CDR2 FYNNEI. The CDR3 region is CASSGRWGGTDTQYF. CDR3 bases: TGTGCCAGCAGTGGTCGTTGGGGCGGCACAGATACGCAGTATTTT.

The CDR3 DNA is TGTGCCAGCCAGGAGGGGGTCAATCAGCCCCAGCATTTT. Protein: CASQEGVNQPQHF. The chain links TRBV6-1 to TRBJ1-5; D is possibly TRBD1 (6 bases). Deletions cut 8 bases from V and 3 bases from J, with 11 bases between. The CDR3 spans 13 residues. Germline assignment: CDR1 MNHNS and CDR2 SASEGT.

The chain couples TRBV9 to TRBJ2-2; 8 bases are shared with TRBD2. Germline CDR1 and CDR2: SGDLS and YYNGEE. After removal of 10 bases from V and 2 bases from J, the junction contained 7 bases not matched to a gene. The CDR3 length is 14 residues. The CDR3, as DNA: TGTGCCGGTCGGCGGGAGGCAAACACCGGGGAGCTGTTTTTT. Amino acid sequence: CAGRREANTGELFF.

The chain uses TRBV7-6 and TRBJ1-1; possibly TRBD1 for D (6 bases). Germline assignment: CDR1 SGHVS and CDR2 FNYEAQ. The CDR3 sequence is 17 residues long. V lost 1 base and J 2 bases, leaving 17 bases between the germline ends. The CDR3 DNA follows: TGTGCCAGCAGCTTAGAATTTGGGGGGCAGGATAACACTGAAGCTTTCTTT. Encoded protein: CASSLEFGGQDNTEAFF.

This clone was observed a single time. The V gene is TRBV19, the J gene TRBJ2-2; no clear D gene. Germline V gene lookup returns CDR1 LNHDA and CDR2 SQIVND (reference sequence). The CDR3 is 15 residues long. V shed 6 bases and J shed 0 bases, with 11 bases lying between them. The CDR3 region is CASRGWAANTGELFF. CDR3 bases: TGTGCCAGTAGGGGGTGGGCCGCGAACACCGGGGAGCTGTTTTTT.

This clone has only a few counts. The genes are TRBV27 and TRBJ2-1; 7 bases line up with TRBD1. The V segment lost 4 bases and the J segment 3 bases; nucleotides outside the gene matches: 6. The CDR3 runs 15 residues. Per the germline V gene, CDR1 is MNHEY and CDR2 is SMNVEV (reference sequence). This chain's CDR3 is CASSSRDSYYNEQFF. The CDR3 nucleotides are TGTGCCAGCAGTTCCCGGGACAGCTACTACAATGAGCAGTTCTTC.

The rearrangement uses TRBV6-1 and TRBJ1-1; D is undetermined. The CDR3 loop spans 13 amino acids. V was clipped by 6 bases and J by 6 bases, with 14 bases between them. CDR1 and CDR2 (germline): MNHNS, SASEGT. The CDR3 DNA sequence: TGTGCCAGCAGCCAGAGGTGGGAGTCTGAAGCTTTCTTT. This translates into CASSQRWESEAFF.

The CDR3 coding sequence is TGTGCCAGCAAACAGGCACAAGAGACCCAGTACTTC. As protein: CASKQAQETQYF. This chain uses TRBV2 with TRBJ2-5; D might be TRBD1 (5 bases). CDR3 length: 12 residues. CDR1 SNHLY and CDR2 FYNNEI come from the germline V gene. With 7 bases removed from V and 2 bases from J, the gap between germline ends came to 8 bases.

This chain uses TRBV7-8 with TRBJ2-6; maybe TRBD1 (5 bases). V lost 0 bases and J 0 bases, leaving 15 bases between the germline ends. The CDR3 runs 19 residues. CDR1 and CDR2 (germline): SGHVS, FQNEAQ. The CDR3: CASSLAPIIRGSGANVLTF. DNA for the CDR3: TGTGCCAGCAGCTTAGCGCCGATCATAAGGGGCTCTGGGGCCAACGTCCTGACTTTC.

The chain recombines TRBV5-4 with TRBJ1-2; D is undetermined. CDR1 SGHNT and CDR2 YYREEE come from the germline V gene (reference sequence). The V and J ends lost 0 bases and 5 bases respectively, with 8 bases between them. The CDR3 sequence is 13 residues long. Here the CDR3 reads CASSLERRYGYTF. As DNA, the CDR3 is TGTGCCAGCAGCTTGGAGAGAAGATATGGCTACACCTTC.

Of note for this clone: Other nucleotide sequences from this sample produce the same CDR3. The V and J genes are TRBV19 and TRBJ2-7; TRBD2 aligns across 10 bases. The CDR3 consists of 15 residues. Germline V lookup: CDR1 LNHDA, CDR2 SQIVND (reference sequence). J gave up 2 bases and V 1 base, and 2 bases lay outside the gene matches. CDR3 in amino acids: CASSIGGLAAYEQYF. CDR3 DNA sequence: TGTGCCAGTAGTATAGGTGGACTAGCGGCCTACGAGCAGTACTTC.

The chain couples TRBV5-1 to TRBJ1-3; D is unresolved. The CDR3 sequence is 17 residues long. V lost 0 bases to trimming and J lost 3 bases, with 16 bases between them. Germline values: CDR1 SGHRS, CDR2 YFSETQ. The chain's CDR3 is CASSLDGVGRNGNTIYF. The CDR3 DNA reads as TGCGCCAGCAGCTTGGATGGGGTAGGCCGGAATGGAAACACCATATATTTT.

The chain employs TRBV2 and TRBJ2-5; TRBD2 agrees at 11 bases. Germline V lookup: CDR1 SNHLY, CDR2 FYNNEI. J lost 8 bases, V lost 5 bases, and 10 bases had no gene match. CDR3 length equals 15 residues. CDR3 in DNA: TGTGCCAGCAGTCCGGGACTAGCGGCCGCCTCCACCCAGTACTTC. Translated, it gives CASSPGLAAASTQYF.

This rearrangement joins TRBV5-5 to TRBJ2-5, with D perhaps TRBD2 (5 bases). The CDR3 runs to 14 residues. CDR1 SGHKS and CDR2 YYEKEE come from the germline V gene (reference sequence). Trimming removed 3 bases from V and 5 bases from J, with 14 bases in between. The CDR3 spells CASSSSTIPETQYF. CDR3 in DNA: TGTGCCAGCAGCTCTAGCACGATTCCCGAGACCCAGTACTTC.

The chain combines TRBV28 with TRBJ2-7; 14 bases map to TRBD2. Germline V gives CDR1 MDHEN, CDR2 SYDVKM. The length of the CDR3 is 17 residues. V lost 5 bases, J lost 1 base, and 7 bases stayed unmatched. The CDR3 spells CASSVGTSGSLSYEQYF. The CDR3 region has the DNA TGTGCCAGCAGTGTCGGGACTAGCGGGAGTCTTTCCTACGAGCAGTACTTC.

The sample holds one count of this clone. The J gene is TRBJ1-1, the V gene TRBV4-1; D gene uncertain. The germline V gene has CDR1 MGHRA and CDR2 YSYEKL. This CDR3 contains 19 residues. V was trimmed by 2 bases and J by 0 bases, leaving 22 bases between them. CDR3 sequence reads: CASSQSSLPGERMNTEAFF. For the CDR3, the DNA is TGCGCCAGCAGCCAATCCAGTCTCCCGGGTGAAAGAATGAACACTGAAGCTTTCTTT.

The chain is built from TRBV9 and TRBJ1-2; a weak D match, TRBD1 (6 bases). Trimming pared 3 bases from V and 4 bases from J, leaving 13 bases between. This CDR3 is 14 amino acids long. Per the germline V gene, CDR1 is SGDLS and CDR2 is YYNGEE. CDR3 sequence (DNA): TGTGCCAGCAGCGGACGGACAGTTTCCTATGGCTACACCTTC. This encodes CASSGRTVSYGYTF.